Below, 21 T cell receptor beta chains from the same sample are listed, as sequenced in a study of blood T cell repertoires in COVID-19. TCRdb keeps only in-frame clones here, not all; method: immunoSEQ multiplex PCR. The table includes 180,000 or so clones, roughly 89% detected once. The sequenced sample consisted of peripheral blood. The receptors derive from a man aged 35-49 years with acute or convalescent COVID-19.

Regarding this clone: A junction boundary mismatches the germline segment, possibly from a read error. The chain joins TRBV7-7 to TRBJ2-5; no reliable D call. Germline V gives CDR1 SSHAT, CDR2 FNYEAQ (reference sequence). This CDR3 region has 14 residues. CDR3 loop: CASSLGQMAKTQYF. The CDR3 coding sequence is TGTGCTAGCAGCTTAGGCCAGATGGCAAAGACCCAGTACTTC.

This rearrangement joins TRBV11-2 to TRBJ1-2, with D unclear. The CDR3 has 12 amino acids. Trimming took 1 base from V and 5 from J, leaving 5 bases between them. CDR1 is SGHAT and CDR2 is FQNNGV in the germline V gene. This chain's CDR3 is CASSLVSYGYTF. CDR3 DNA sequence: TGTGCCAGCAGCTTAGTTTCTTATGGCTACACCTTC.

CDR3 region: CASSPTSGANTGELFF. The CDR3 DNA reads as TGCGCCAGCAGCCCTACTAGCGGGGCGAACACCGGGGAGCTGTTTTTT. V usage is TRBV5-1 and J usage is TRBJ2-2; 10 bases line up with TRBD2. Germline lookup yields CDR1 SGHRS and CDR2 YFSETQ. The V gene end was trimmed by 4 bases and the J gene end by 0 bases; junction bases not matched to a gene: 3. This CDR3 comprises 16 residues.

J is TRBJ1-2 and V is TRBV4-1, with 8 bases fitting TRBD1. The trim removed 0 bases at V and 5 bases at J, leaving 5 bases unmatched. The CDR3 is 15 amino acids. The germline CDR1 and CDR2 sequences are MGHRA and YSYEKL. In DNA form, the CDR3 reads TGCGCCAGCAGCCAAGAAGGACAGGGCAAATATGGCTACACCTTC. This gives the protein CASSQEGQGKYGYTF.

This chain joins TRBV21-1 and TRBJ2-5; the table's D call TRBD2 went unverified against the DNA. TRBV21-1 is termed a pseudogene. The CDR3 is made up of 11 amino acids. The CDR3 region is CASSNGGTQYF. CDR3 DNA: TGTGCCAGCAGCAACGGCGGGACCCAGTACTTC.

The chain recombines TRBV6-5 with TRBJ2-7; TRBD1 might be the D (5 bases). Germline-derived CDR1 and CDR2 are MNHEY and SVGAGI. V dropped 4 bases and J dropped 1 base, with 8 bases sitting between them. This CDR3 spans 13 amino acids. CDR3 protein: CASSSPGSYEQYF. CDR3 nucleotide sequence: TGTGCCAGCAGTTCGCCAGGGTCCTACGAGCAGTACTTC.

The CDR3 region is CASSLGTKAGELFF. For the CDR3, the DNA is TGTGCCAGCAGCCTCGGGACAAAAGCCGGGGAGCTGTTTTTT. The V gene is TRBV3-1 (or the pseudogene TRBV3-2), the J gene TRBJ2-2; perhaps TRBD1 as D (6 bases). Per germline, CDR1 LGHDT and CDR2 YNNKEL (reference sequence). CDR3 size: 14 residues. Trimming cost V 4 bases and J 6 bases, with 12 bases left between them.

The chain carries TRBV27 and TRBJ2-1; D might be TRBD1 (7 bases). V lost 5 bases to trimming and J lost 5 bases, with 16 bases between them. CDR1 MNHEY and CDR2 SMNVEV come from the germline V gene (reference sequence). The CDR3 has 15 residues. The CDR3 bases are TGTGCCAGCAGTACGCGGGACAGCCCAGACAATGAGCAGTTCTTC. It encodes CASSTRDSPDNEQFF.

This clone was observed a single time. J is TRBJ2-5 and V is TRBV7-9; D is possibly TRBD2 (6 bases). V was pared by 3 bases and J by 1 base, with 9 bases between. CDR1 SEHNR and CDR2 FQNEAQ come from the germline V gene (reference sequence). This CDR3 has 14 residues. CDR3 region: CASSLVSGQETQYF. In DNA, the CDR3 is TGTGCCAGCAGCTTGGTTAGCGGCCAAGAGACCCAGTACTTC.

This chain uses TRBV7-2 with TRBJ2-5; 7 nucleotides agree with TRBD1. The CDR3 has 14 residues. Germline V lookup: CDR1 SGHTA, CDR2 FQGNSA. With 5 bases clipped from V and 5 bases from J, the junction kept 8 bases outside the gene matches. The CDR3 here is CASSLQTGEETQYF. Here the CDR3 DNA reads TGTGCCAGCAGCCTACAAACAGGGGAGGAGACCCAGTACTTC.

This chain joins TRBV6-2 or TRBV6-3 and TRBJ2-1; D might be TRBD2 (7 bases). The V and J ends lost 5 bases and 4 bases respectively, with 21 bases between them. Germline CDR1 MNHEY, CDR2 SVGEGT. The CDR3 runs to 17 residues. CDR3 sequence (DNA): TGTGCCAGCAGTGAGGTCGGGTTAGGGGGGGTATACAATGAGCAGTTCTTC. It encodes CASSEVGLGGVYNEQFF.

The chain carries TRBV13 and TRBJ2-1; 12 bases are shared with TRBD2. The CDR3 has 15 residues. Germline-derived CDR1 and CDR2 are PRHDT and FYEKMQ (reference sequence). The V and J ends lost 0 bases and 10 bases, in that order; junction bases with no gene match: 4. The CDR3 loop is CASSLGASGGEEQFF. The CDR3, as DNA: TGTGCCAGCAGCTTAGGGGCTAGCGGGGGGGAAGAGCAGTTCTTC.

V is TRBV10-2 and J is TRBJ2-7; maybe TRBD1 (6 bases). Trimming took 10 bases from V and 2 from J, leaving 15 bases between them. CDR1 and CDR2 (germline): WSHSY, SAAADI. This CDR3 is built from 13 residues. CDR3 region: CATLQGQTYEQYF. As DNA, the CDR3 is TGCGCCACCTTGCAGGGGCAAACCTACGAGCAGTACTTC.

V and J are TRBV5-1 and TRBJ2-7; TRBD1 matches 8 bases. In germline, CDR1 is SGHRS, CDR2 YFSETQ. V trimming: 4 bases; J trimming: 1 base; junction bases outside the gene matches: 4. The CDR3 sequence is 14 residues long. CDR3 sequence (DNA): TGCGCCAGCAGCAGGGGACAGGAGTCCTACGAGCAGTACTTC. This encodes CASSRGQESYEQYF.

This clone turned up a few times. This rearrangement joins TRBV5-4 to TRBJ2-2; D gene unclear. V was cut by 0 bases and J by 4 bases, with 10 bases left in between. CDR3 size: 15 residues. Germline values: CDR1 SGHNT, CDR2 YYREEE (reference sequence). CDR3 nucleotides: TGTGCCAGCAGCTTGGCCGGTTCGAGCACCGGGGAGCTGTTTTTT. Its protein product is CASSLAGSSTGELFF.

The genes are TRBV5-4 and TRBJ1-2; 8 bases match TRBD1. This CDR3 is built from 14 residues. V shed 7 bases and J 4 bases; nucleotides not matched to a gene: 9. Germline V gene lookup returns CDR1 SGHNT and CDR2 YYREEE (reference sequence). CDR3 loop: CASAPGGLGYGYTF. CDR3 coding DNA: TGTGCCAGCGCCCCAGGGGGCCTGGGCTATGGCTACACCTTC.

The chain carries TRBV6-5 and TRBJ2-2, with a possible D match to TRBD1 (6 bases). The CDR3 is 14 amino acids. The germline V and J ends were trimmed by 4 bases and 4 bases, with 10 bases remaining between them. The V gene's germline CDR1 is MNHEY and CDR2 SVGAGI. The CDR3 loop is CASSFFRGTGELFF. The CDR3 bases are TGTGCCAGCAGTTTTTTCAGGGGCACCGGGGAGCTGTTTTTT.

This clone was recorded a few times. In DNA form, the CDR3 reads TGTGCCAGCAGCTCGACGACAGGGATCTATGGCTACACCTTC. Its protein product is CASSSTTGIYGYTF. The chain uses TRBV11-2 and TRBJ1-2; 7 bases fit TRBD1. Germline lookup yields CDR1 SGHAT and CDR2 FQNNGV. This CDR3 has 14 residues. J was trimmed by 4 bases and V by 4 bases; bases with no gene match: 6.

This chain links TRBV11-2 with TRBJ2-2, with a weak D call TRBD1 (5 bases). V lost 5 bases to trimming and J lost 7 bases, with 14 bases between them. Germline lookup yields CDR1 SGHAT and CDR2 FQNNGV. CDR3 length: 14 residues. The CDR3 region has the DNA TGTGCCAGCAGCATACCAGGGCGTCGCGGGGAGCTGTTTTTT. Residues: CASSIPGRRGELFF.

V usage is TRBV4-1 and J usage is TRBJ2-1; no clear D. Between the trimmed V and J ends, which lost 0 bases and 0 bases, there was a span of 21 bases. Germline CDR1 and CDR2: MGHRA and YSYEKL. The CDR3 contains 20 residues. As DNA, the CDR3 is TGCGCCAGCAGCCAAGAGGGCAGAAATTACGACATCGCCTCCTACAATGAGCAGTTCTTC. Translation: CASSQEGRNYDIASYNEQFF.

The V call is TRBV18, the J call TRBJ1-3; the match to TRBD1 covers 8 bases. This CDR3 has 17 amino acids. Germline CDR1 is KGHSH and CDR2 is LQKENI. V dropped 3 bases and J dropped 2; count of bases not matched to a gene: 9. The CDR3 DNA follows: TGTGCCAGCTCACCTGTGCAAGGACAGGGAACTGGAAACACCATATATTTT. As protein: CASSPVQGQGTGNTIYF.